Here is one T cell receptor (beta chain) with its context. Which antigen it targets is not known. The data were produced on an Illumina MiSeq. After the reads were reprocessed by TCRdb, one entry was made per CDR3 protein sequence, with no DNA. The sample has 5,500 to 7,000 distinct CDR3 sequences on record. The ten largest clonotypes hold 5% to 7% of the sample. Spanning cysteine to phenylalanine, the CDR3 consists of 13 amino acids. No DNA is recorded. CDR1 is given as SGHRS and CDR2 as YFSETQ, both from the germline V gene. The data derive from a study of diagnostic markers for celiac disease (dated by TCRdb to 2018 to 2020).

The chain employs TRBV5-1 and TRBJ2-1. This clonotype was sampled from a human donor. This table probably holds off-target reads from a library built for another chain. The sample taken for sequencing was either unsorted cells or a sorted T cell fraction (not recorded which). The CDR3: CASSSSFVGEQFF. When the CDR3 is completed using the reference TRBV5-1 and TRBJ2-1 genes on either side, the full variable domain is KAGVTQTPRYLIKTRGQQVTLSCSPISGHRSVSWYQQTPGQGLQFLFEYFSETQRNKGNFPGRFSGRQFSNSRSEMNVSTLELGDSALYLCASSSSFVGEQFFGPGTRLTVL.